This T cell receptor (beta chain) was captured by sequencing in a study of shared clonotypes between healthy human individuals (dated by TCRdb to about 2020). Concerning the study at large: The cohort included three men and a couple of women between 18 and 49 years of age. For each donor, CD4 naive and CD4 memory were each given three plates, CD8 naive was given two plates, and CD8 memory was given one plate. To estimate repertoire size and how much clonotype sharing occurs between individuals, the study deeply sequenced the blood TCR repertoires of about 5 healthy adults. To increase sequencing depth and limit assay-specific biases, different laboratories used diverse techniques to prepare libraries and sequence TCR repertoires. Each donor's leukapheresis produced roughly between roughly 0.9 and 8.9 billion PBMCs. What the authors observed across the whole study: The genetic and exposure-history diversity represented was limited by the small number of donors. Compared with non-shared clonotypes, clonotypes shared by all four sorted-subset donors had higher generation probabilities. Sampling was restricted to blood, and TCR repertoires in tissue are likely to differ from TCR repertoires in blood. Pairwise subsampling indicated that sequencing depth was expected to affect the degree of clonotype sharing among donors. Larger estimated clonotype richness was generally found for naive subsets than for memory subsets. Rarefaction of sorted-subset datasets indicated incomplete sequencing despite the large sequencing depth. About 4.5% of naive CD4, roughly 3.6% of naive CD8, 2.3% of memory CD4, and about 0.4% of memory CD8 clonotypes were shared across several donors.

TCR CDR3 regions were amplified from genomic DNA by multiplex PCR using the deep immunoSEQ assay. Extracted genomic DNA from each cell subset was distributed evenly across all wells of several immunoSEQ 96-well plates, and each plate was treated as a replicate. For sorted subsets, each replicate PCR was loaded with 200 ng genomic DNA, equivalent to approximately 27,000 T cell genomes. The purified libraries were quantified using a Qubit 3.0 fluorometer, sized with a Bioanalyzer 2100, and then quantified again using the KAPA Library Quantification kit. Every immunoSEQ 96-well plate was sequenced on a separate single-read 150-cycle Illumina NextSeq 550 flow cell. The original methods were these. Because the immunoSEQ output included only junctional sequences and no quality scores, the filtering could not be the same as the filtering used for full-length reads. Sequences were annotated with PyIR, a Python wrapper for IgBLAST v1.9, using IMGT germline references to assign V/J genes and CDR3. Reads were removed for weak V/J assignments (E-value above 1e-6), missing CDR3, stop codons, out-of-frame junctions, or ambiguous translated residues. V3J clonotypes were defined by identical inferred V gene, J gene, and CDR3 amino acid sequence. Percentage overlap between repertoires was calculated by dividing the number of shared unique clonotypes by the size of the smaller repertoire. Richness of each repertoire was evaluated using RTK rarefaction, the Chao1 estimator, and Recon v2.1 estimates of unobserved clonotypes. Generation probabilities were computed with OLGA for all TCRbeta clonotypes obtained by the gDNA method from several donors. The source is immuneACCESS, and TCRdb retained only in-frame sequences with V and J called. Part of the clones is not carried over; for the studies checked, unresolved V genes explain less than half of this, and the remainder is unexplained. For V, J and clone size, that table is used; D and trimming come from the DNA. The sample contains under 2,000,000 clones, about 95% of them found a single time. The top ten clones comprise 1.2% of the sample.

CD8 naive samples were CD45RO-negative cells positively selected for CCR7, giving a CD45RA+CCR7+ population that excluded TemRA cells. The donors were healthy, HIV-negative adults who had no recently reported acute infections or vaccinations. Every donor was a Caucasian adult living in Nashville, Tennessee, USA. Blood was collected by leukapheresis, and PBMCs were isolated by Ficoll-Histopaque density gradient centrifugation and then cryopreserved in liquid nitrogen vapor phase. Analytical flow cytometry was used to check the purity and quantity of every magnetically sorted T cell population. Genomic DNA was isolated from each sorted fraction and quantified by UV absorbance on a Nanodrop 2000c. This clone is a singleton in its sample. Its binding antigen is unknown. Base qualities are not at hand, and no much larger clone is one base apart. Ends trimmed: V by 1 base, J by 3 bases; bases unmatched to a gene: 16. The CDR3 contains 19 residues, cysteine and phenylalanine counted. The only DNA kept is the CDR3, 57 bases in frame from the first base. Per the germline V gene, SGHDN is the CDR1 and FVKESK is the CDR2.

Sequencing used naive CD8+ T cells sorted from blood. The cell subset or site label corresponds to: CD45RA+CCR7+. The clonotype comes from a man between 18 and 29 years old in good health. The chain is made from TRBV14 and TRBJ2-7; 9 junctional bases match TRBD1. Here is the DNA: TGTGCCAGCAGCCAAGCCGAGGGGCACACCACAGGGGGCAGCTACGAGCAGTACTTC. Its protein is CASSQAEGHTTGGSYEQYF. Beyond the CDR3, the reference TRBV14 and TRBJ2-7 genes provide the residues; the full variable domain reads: EAGVTQFPSHSVIEKGQTVTLRCDPISGHDNLYWYRRVMGKEIKFLLHFVKESKQDESGMPNNRFLAERTGGTYSTLKVQPAELEDSGVYFCASSQAEGHTTGGSYEQYFGPGTRLTVT.